The T cell receptor beta chain under discussion was sequenced for a study of blood T cell repertoires in COVID-19. Original analysis: Amplified reference gene primers provided the basis for estimating nucleated cell counts. The method was immunoSEQ multiplex PCR; TCRdb's version includes in-frame clones alone and lacks a portion of them. The V and J calls and clone size come from that table; D and trimming were worked out from the DNA. The sample has 200,000 to 250,000 clones, approximately 83% seen once; the top ten hold roughly 2%. The sequence derives from a man younger than 40 who had recovered from COVID-19. Sequenced sample: peripheral blood.

DNA for the CDR3: TGTGCCAGCAGCTTAACGGGCGGGGGACCCCTCCCCGGGGAGCTGTTTTTT. As protein: CASSLTGGGPLPGELFF. The chain combines TRBV7-3 with TRBJ2-2, with 7 bases identical to TRBD2. Germline V gives CDR1 SGHTA, CDR2 FQGTGA. V shed 0 bases, J shed 6 bases, and the junction held 10 bases outside the gene matches. This CDR3 has 17 amino acids.